This is a list of T cell receptor beta chains from one sample in a study of identical twins' blood T cells. TCRdb re-analysed the 5' RACE reads in MiXCR, keeping a single row per CDR3 protein. The data contain 350,000 to 400,000 distinct CDR3 sequences, roughly 31% of them singletons. Input material: PBMCs. Receptors originate from a woman aged 18-49 years in good health. The CDR3 runs from the conserved cysteine through the conserved F or W. A D gene is named only where the DNA matches it firmly. Some rows have no size entry. The others give once, few or many, or a class for an expanded clone.

d_call	v_call	j_call	clone_size	cdr3_aa	cdr3_nt
.	TRBV29-1	TRBJ2-3	few	CSVAGTAGADTQYF	TGCAGCGTCGCCGGGACAGCGGGAGCAGATACGCAGTATTTT
TRBD1	TRBV6-6	TRBJ1-6	.	CASSYGQADNSPLHF	TGTGCCAGCAGCTATGGACAGGCCGATAATTCACCCCTCCACTTT
TRBD2	TRBV10-3	TRBJ2-3	few	CAISQAGVWVGTDTQYF	TGTGCCATCTCTCAAGCGGGAGTATGGGTGGGCACAGATACGCAGTATTTT
.	TRBV15	TRBJ1-1	few	CATSRVLGLNTEAFF	TGTGCCACCAGCAGGGTTCTTGGGTTAAACACTGAAGCTTTCTTT
TRBD1	TRBV6-2/TRBV6-3	TRBJ2-6	.	CASRDDRAGANVLTF	TGTGCCAGCAGGGACGACAGGGCTGGGGCCAACGTCCTGACTTTC
.	TRBV3-1	TRBJ1-5	.	CASSPRSTNQPQHF	TGTGCCAGCAGCCCTCGCAGTACCAATCAGCCCCAGCATTTT
TRBD2	TRBV5-1	TRBJ2-1	.	CASSYLAGSSYNEQFF	TGCGCCAGCAGCTACTTAGCGGGAAGCTCCTACAATGAGCAGTTCTTC
TRBD2	TRBV6-2/TRBV6-3	TRBJ2-1	.	CASRQPGLASNEQFF	TGTGCCAGCAGACAACCGGGACTAGCAAGCAATGAGCAGTTCTTC
.	TRBV3-1	TRBJ2-1	few	CASSPTSSYNEQFF	TGTGCCAGCAGCCCGACTAGCTCCTACAATGAGCAGTTCTTC
.	TRBV2	TRBJ2-3	.	CASTEGVHTDTQYF	TGTGCCAGCACCGAGGGGGTCCACACAGATACGCAGTATTTT
.	TRBV7-9	TRBJ1-1	.	CASSRGEAEAFF	TGTGCCAGCAGCCGGGGGGAGGCTGAAGCTTTCTTT
.	TRBV9	TRBJ1-1	.	CASSQASGTEAFF	TGTGCCAGCAGCCAGGCCTCGGGTACTGAAGCTTTCTTT
.	TRBV10-3	TRBJ1-1	few	CAISEIPGMPNTEAFF	TGTGCCATCAGTGAAATACCGGGAATGCCGAACACTGAAGCTTTCTTT
.	TRBV3-1	TRBJ1-2	.	CASSQVKASAYGYTF	TGTGCCAGCAGCCAAGTTAAGGCGTCGGCCTATGGCTACACCTTC
.	TRBV5-6	TRBJ1-2	.	CASSLAGVNPINYGYTF	TGTGCCAGCAGCTTGGCTGGGGTGAACCCCATTAACTATGGCTACACCTTC
.	TRBV7-9	TRBJ1-3	.	CASSAPQDSGNTIYF	TGTGCCAGCAGCGCCCCCCAAGACTCTGGAAACACCATATATTTT
TRBD1	TRBV9	TRBJ2-2	.	CASSEGDRTGELFF	TGTGCCAGCAGCGAGGGGGACAGAACCGGGGAGCTGTTTTTT
.	TRBV3-1	TRBJ2-4	.	CASSQEDRNIQYF	TGTGCCAGCAGCCAAGAGGACAGAAACATTCAGTACTTC
TRBD1	TRBV4-3	TRBJ1-2	few	CASSQDVPGQGTPTF	TGCGCCAGCAGCCAGGACGTACCGGGACAGGGGACACCCACCTTC
.	TRBV5-1	TRBJ2-3	.	CASSVTDNTDTQYF	TGCGCCAGCAGCGTGACGGATAACACAGATACGCAGTATTTT
.	TRBV11-2	TRBJ1-6	.	CASSPAGGSYNSPLHF	TGTGCCAGCAGTCCCGCCGGAGGCTCCTATAATTCACCCCTCCACTTT
.	TRBV5-1	TRBJ1-1	few	CASSFRNPASAEAFF	TGCGCCAGCAGCTTTCGAAACCCCGCCTCGGCTGAAGCTTTCTTT
.	TRBV12-3/TRBV12-4	TRBJ1-1	.	CASSLGGGSEAFF	TGTGCCAGCAGTCTAGGCGGGGGAAGTGAAGCTTTCTTT
.	TRBV29-1	TRBJ2-1	many	CSVVGPGPRFNYEQFF	TGCAGCGTTGTGGGTCCGGGACCCCGGTTTAACTATGAGCAGTTCTTC
.	TRBV29-1	TRBJ1-3	.	CSADDSGNTIYF	TGCAGCGCCGATGACAGTGGAAACACCATATATTTT
.	TRBV6-2/TRBV6-3	TRBJ1-1	.	CASSYNIRAEAFF	TGTGCCAGCAGTTACAACATCAGAGCTGAAGCTTTCTTT
.	TRBV7-9	TRBJ1-1	.	CASSFGWGTEAFF	TGTGCCAGCAGCTTCGGGTGGGGAACTGAAGCTTTCTTT
.	TRBV7-9	TRBJ1-3	few	CASSPGAAKQRGDF	TGTGCCAGCAGCCCAGGCGCCGCCAAACAACGGGGGGATTTT
.	TRBV20-1	TRBJ1-2	.	CSGDNYLGSGYTF	TGCAGTGGGGATAATTATCTGGGTTCGGGCTACACCTTC
TRBD2	TRBV10-1	TRBJ2-1	.	CASSGPSGSYNEQFF	TGCGCCAGCAGTGGCCCTAGCGGTTCCTACAATGAGCAGTTCTTC
.	TRBV20-1	TRBJ2-5	.	CSATPDMGETQYF	TGCAGTGCTACTCCAGATATGGGGGAGACCCAGTACTTC
.	TRBV18	TRBJ2-3	.	CASSGLAIDTQYF	TGTGCCAGCTCGGGTCTAGCGATAGATACGCAGTATTTT
.	TRBV3-1	TRBJ1-1	once	CASSQAWGRVDTEAFF	TGTGCCAGCAGCCAAGCTTGGGGCAGGGTGGACACTGAAGCTTTCTTT
.	TRBV5-4	TRBJ2-2	.	CASSLAGGMDTGELFF	TGTGCCAGCAGCTTGGCAGGCGGGATGGACACCGGGGAGCTGTTTTTT
.	TRBV11-2	TRBJ1-2	.	CASSLDLYSPYTF	TGTGCCAGCAGCTTAGATCTCTACAGTCCCTACACCTTC
TRBD2	TRBV6-5	TRBJ2-1	.	CASSPGTISYNEQFF	TGTGCCAGCAGTCCCGGGACTATCTCCTACAATGAGCAGTTCTTC
TRBD2	TRBV6-5	TRBJ2-1	once	CASSHLAGGRYNEQFF	TGTGCCAGCAGCCATTTAGCGGGAGGGAGGTACAATGAGCAGTTCTTC
.	TRBV5-1	TRBJ1-4	few	CASSLGRTGATNEKLFF	TGCGCCAGCAGCTTGGGGAGGACGGGGGCAACTAATGAAAAACTGTTTTTT
TRBD2	TRBV15	TRBJ2-1	.	CATSKPGLTKNEQFF	TGTGCCACCAGCAAACCGGGACTAACGAAAAATGAGCAGTTCTTC
TRBD2	TRBV7-2	TRBJ2-1	.	CASSLRAGGSYNEQFF	TGTGCCAGCAGCTTAAGAGCGGGGGGTAGCTACAATGAGCAGTTCTTC
.	TRBV7-2	TRBJ2-2	few	CASSPFRLANTGELFF	TGTGCCAGCAGCCCTTTTCGGCTAGCCAACACCGGGGAGCTGTTTTTT
TRBD2	TRBV2	TRBJ2-2	.	CASSWSGRGTGELFF	TGTGCCAGCAGTTGGAGCGGGAGGGGGACCGGGGAGCTGTTTTTT